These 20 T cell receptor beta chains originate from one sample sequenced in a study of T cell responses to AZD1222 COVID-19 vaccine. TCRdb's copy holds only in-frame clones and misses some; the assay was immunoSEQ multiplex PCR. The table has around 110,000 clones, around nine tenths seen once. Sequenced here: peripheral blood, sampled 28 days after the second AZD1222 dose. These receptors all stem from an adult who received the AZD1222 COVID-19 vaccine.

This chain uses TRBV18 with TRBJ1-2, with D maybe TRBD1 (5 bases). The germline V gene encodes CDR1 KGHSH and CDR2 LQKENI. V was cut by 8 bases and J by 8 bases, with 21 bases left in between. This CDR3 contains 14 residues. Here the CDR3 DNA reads TGTGCCAGCCTCCAAGAAGGGGTCTGGAGGGGCTACACCTTC. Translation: CASLQEGVWRGYTF.

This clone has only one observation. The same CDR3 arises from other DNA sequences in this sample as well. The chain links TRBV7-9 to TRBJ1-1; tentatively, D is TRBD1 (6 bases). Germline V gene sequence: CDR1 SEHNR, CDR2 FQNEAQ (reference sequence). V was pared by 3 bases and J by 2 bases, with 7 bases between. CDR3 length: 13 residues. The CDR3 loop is CASSLTGNTEAFF. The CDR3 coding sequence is TGTGCCAGCAGCTTGACAGGAAACACTGAAGCTTTCTTT.

As DNA, the CDR3 is TGTGCCAGCAGCCTAGCGGGCCCCCCCACAGATACGCAGTATTTT. Its protein product is CASSLAGPPTDTQYF. This sequence joins TRBV11-2 and TRBJ2-3; 8 positions match TRBD2. V was pared by 5 bases and J by 2 bases, with 6 bases of the junction left unmatched. Germline CDR1 SGHAT, CDR2 FQNNGV. The length of the CDR3 is 15 residues. The complete variable domain, with remaining parts taken from reference TRBV11-2 and TRBJ2-3, reads EAGVAQSPRYKIIEKRQSVAFWCNPISGHATLYWYQQILGQGPKLLIQFQNNGVVDDSQLPKDRFSAERLKGVDSTLKIQPAKLEDSAVYLCASSLAGPPTDTQYFGPGTRLTVL.

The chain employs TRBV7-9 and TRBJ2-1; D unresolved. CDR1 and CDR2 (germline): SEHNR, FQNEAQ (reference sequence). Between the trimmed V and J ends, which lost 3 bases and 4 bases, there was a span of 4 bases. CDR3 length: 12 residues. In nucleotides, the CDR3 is TGTGCCAGCAGCTTGGTGTACAATGAGCAGTTCTTC. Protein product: CASSLVYNEQFF.

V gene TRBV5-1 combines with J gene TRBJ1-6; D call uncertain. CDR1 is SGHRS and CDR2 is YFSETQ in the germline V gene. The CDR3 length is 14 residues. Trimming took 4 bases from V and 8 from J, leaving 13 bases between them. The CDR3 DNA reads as TGCGCCAGCAGCGCGGCCACGTGGGATTCACCCCTCCACTTT. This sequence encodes CASSAATWDSPLHF.

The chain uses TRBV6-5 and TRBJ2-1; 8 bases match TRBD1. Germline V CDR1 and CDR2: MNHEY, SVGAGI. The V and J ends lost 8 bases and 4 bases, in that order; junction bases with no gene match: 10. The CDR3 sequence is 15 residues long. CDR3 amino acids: CASRSRTGLYNEQFF. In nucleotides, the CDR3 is TGTGCCAGCCGGTCCAGGACAGGGTTGTACAATGAGCAGTTCTTC.

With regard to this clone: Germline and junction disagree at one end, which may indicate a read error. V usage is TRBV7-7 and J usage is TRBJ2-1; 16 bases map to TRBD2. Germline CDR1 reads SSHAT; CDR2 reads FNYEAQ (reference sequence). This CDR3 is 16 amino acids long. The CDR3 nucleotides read TGTGCTAGCAGGCCGGGACTAGCGGGAGGGAACAATGAGCAGTTCTTC. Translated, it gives CASRPGLAGGNNEQFF. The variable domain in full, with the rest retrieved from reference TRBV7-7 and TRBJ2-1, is GAGVSQSPRYKVTKRGQDVTLRCDPISSHATLYWYQQALGQGPEFLTYFNYEAQPDKSGLPSDRFSAERPEGSISTLTIQRTEQRDSAMYRCASRPGLAGGNNEQFFGPGTRLTVL.

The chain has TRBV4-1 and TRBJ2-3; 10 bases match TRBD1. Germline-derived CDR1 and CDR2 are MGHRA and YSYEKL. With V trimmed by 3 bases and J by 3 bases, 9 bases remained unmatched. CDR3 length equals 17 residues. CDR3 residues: CASSHGVPGQGTDTQYF. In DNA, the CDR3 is TGCGCCAGCAGCCACGGAGTTCCGGGACAGGGGACAGATACGCAGTATTTT.

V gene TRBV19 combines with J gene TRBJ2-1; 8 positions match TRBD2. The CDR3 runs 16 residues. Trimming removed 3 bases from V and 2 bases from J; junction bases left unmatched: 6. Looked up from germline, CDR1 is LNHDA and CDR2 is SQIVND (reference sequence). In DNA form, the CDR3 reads TGTGCCAGTAGTATTCAACGGGAGGGAACCTACAATGAGCAGTTCTTC. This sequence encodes CASSIQREGTYNEQFF.

CDR3 protein: CASSATSGRADTQYF. CDR3 DNA: TGTGCCAGCAGCGCAACTAGCGGGAGAGCAGATACGCAGTATTTT. The chain recombines TRBV6-2 or TRBV6-3 with TRBJ2-3; 11 bases map to TRBD2. V was pared by 6 bases and J by 4 bases, with 6 bases of the junction left unmatched. Per the germline V gene, CDR1 is MNHEY and CDR2 is SVGEGT. The CDR3 contains 15 residues.

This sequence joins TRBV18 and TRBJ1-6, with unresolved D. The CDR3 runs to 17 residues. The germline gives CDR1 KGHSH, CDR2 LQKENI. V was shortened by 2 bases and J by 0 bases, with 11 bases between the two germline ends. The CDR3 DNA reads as TGTGCCAGCTCACCATCCGGGGAAAGCTCCTATAATTCACCCCTCCACTTT. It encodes CASSPSGESSYNSPLHF.

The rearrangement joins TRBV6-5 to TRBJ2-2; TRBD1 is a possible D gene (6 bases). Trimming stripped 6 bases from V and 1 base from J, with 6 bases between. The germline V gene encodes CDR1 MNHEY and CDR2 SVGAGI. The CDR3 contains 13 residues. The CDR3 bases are TGTGCCAGCAGGGACAGGAACACCGGGGAGCTGTTTTTT. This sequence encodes CASRDRNTGELFF.

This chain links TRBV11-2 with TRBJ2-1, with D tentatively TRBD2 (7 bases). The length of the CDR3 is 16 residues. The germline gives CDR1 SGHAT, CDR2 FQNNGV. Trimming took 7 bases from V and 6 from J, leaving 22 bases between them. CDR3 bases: TGTGCCAGCACCAAGCGGAGGGGGGGAGAATCCAATGAGCAGTTCTTC. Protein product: CASTKRRGGESNEQFF.

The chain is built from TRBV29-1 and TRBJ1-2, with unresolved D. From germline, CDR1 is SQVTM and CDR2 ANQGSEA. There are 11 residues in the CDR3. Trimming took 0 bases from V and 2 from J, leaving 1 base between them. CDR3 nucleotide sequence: TGCAGCGTTGAAGAAAACTATGGCTACACCTTC. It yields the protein CSVEENYGYTF.

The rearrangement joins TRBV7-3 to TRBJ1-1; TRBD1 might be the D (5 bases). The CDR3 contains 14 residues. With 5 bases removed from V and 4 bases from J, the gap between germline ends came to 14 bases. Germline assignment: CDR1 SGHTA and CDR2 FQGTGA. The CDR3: CASSPGHLSTEAFF. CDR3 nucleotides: TGTGCCAGCAGCCCTGGACATTTAAGCACTGAAGCTTTCTTT.

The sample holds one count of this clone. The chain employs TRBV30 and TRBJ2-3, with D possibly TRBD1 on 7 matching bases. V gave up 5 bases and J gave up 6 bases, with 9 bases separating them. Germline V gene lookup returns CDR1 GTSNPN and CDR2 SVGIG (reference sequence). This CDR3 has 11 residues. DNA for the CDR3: TGTGCCTGGGCAGGGGGGGATACGCAGTATTTT. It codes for CAWAGGDTQYF.

The CDR3 region has the DNA TGTGCCAGCAGCTTAGGGATAAAGAGGGATGAAAAACTGTTTTTT. Translated: CASSLGIKRDEKLFF. The J gene is TRBJ1-4, the V gene TRBV13; no clear D gene. Per germline, CDR1 PRHDT and CDR2 FYEKMQ (reference sequence). There are 15 residues in the CDR3. V was clipped by 0 bases and J by 6 bases, with 11 bases between them.

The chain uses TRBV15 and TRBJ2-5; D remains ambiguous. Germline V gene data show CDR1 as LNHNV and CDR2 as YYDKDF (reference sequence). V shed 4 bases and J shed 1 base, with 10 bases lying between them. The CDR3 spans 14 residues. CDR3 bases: TGTGCCACCAGCACCATGCGGACCCAAGAGACCCAGTACTTC. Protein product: CATSTMRTQETQYF.

The CDR3 coding sequence is TGTGCCAGCAGCTTAGACCAGCGGCCCTACAATGAGCAGTTCTTC. Translated: CASSLDQRPYNEQFF. The chain uses TRBV7-2 and TRBJ2-1, with D perhaps TRBD2 (5 bases). The CDR3 consists of 15 residues. The germline V and J ends were trimmed by 1 base and 2 bases, with 9 bases remaining between them. From germline, CDR1 is SGHTA and CDR2 FQGNSA.

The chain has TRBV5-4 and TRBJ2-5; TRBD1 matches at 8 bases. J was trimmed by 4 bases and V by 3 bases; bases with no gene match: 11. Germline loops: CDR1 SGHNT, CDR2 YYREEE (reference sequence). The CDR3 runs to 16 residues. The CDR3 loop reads CASSSGTGNFRETQYF. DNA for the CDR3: TGTGCCAGCAGCTCAGGGACAGGTAACTTCCGAGAGACCCAGTACTTC. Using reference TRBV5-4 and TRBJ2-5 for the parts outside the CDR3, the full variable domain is ETGVTQSPTHLIKTRGQQVTLRCSSQSGHNTVSWYQQALGQGPQFIFQYYREEENGRGNFPPRFSGLQFPNYSSELNVNALELDDSALYLCASSSGTGNFRETQYFGPGTRLLVL.